The clone carrying this T cell receptor beta chain was seen just once. Its antigen is unknown. The V gene end was trimmed by 4 bases and the J gene end by 1 base; junction bases not matched to a gene: 5. Germline loops: CDR1 LGHNA, CDR2 YNFKEQ. This CDR3 contains 15 residues. This entry comes from a study of T cell responses to AZD1222 COVID-19 vaccine. Study-level points and caveats: The span of vaccine-associated CD4 TCRs extended across spike, with dominance at 160-218 and 743-854. A mostly white British donor set with more females was recruited, and clonal diversity was possibly underestimated.

Produced via immunoSEQ multiplex PCR; TCRdb's table is partial and in-frame only. This table has 100,000 to 150,000 clones, just over 90% appearing once. The chain has TRBV4-2 and TRBJ2-3; TRBD2 agrees at 7 bases. The source of this sequence is an adult who received the AZD1222 COVID-19 vaccine. This specimen was peripheral blood, taken 28 days after the second AZD1222 dose. The DNA of the CDR3 is TGTGCCAGCAGCCCAGAGCGGGGCCGCACAGATACGCAGTATTTT. Translating it yields CASSPERGRTDTQYF.